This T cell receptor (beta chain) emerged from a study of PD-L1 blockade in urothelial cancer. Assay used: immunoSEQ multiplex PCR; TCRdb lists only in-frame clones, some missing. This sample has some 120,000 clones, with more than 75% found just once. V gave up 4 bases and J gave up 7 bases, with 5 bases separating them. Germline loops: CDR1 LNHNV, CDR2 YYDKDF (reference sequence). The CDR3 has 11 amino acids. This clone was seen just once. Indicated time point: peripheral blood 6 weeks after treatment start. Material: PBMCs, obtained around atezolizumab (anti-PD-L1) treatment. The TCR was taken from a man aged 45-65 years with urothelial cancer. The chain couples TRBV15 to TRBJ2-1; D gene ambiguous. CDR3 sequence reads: CATSKLNEQFF. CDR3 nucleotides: TGTGCCACCAGCAAGCTTAATGAGCAGTTCTTC.